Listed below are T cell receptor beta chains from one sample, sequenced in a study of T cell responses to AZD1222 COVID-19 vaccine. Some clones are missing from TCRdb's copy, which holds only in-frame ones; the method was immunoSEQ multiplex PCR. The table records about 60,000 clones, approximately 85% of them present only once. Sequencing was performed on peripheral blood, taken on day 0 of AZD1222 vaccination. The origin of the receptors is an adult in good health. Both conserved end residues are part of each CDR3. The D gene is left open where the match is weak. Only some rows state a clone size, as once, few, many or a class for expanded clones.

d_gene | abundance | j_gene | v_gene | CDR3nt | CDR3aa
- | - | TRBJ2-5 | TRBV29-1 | TGCAGCGTTGCCGACGGGCAGGAGACCCAGTACTTC | CSVADGQETQYF
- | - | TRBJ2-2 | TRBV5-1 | TGCGCCAGCAGCTTAACCCCCAAGAACACCGGGGAGCTGTTTTTT | CASSLTPKNTGELFF
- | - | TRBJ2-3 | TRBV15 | TGTGCCACCAGCAGAGGAAGCGGCACAGATACGCAGTATTTT | CATSRGSGTDTQYF
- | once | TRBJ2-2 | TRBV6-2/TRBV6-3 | TGTGCCAGCAGTCGATCAGACACCGGGGAGCTGTTTTTT | CASSRSDTGELFF
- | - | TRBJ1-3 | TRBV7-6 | TGTGCCAGCAGCTTAGCGGTCGGGGACTCTGGAAACACCATATATTTT | CASSLAVGDSGNTIYF
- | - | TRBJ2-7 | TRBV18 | TGTGCCAGCTCACCGGCTCGGTCCTACGAGCAGTACTTC | CASSPARSYEQYF
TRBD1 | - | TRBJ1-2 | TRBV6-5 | TGTGCCAGCCAGACAGGGTTAAGTTATGGCTACACCTTC | CASQTGLSYGYTF
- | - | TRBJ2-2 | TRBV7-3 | TGTGCCAGCAGCTCCCTCTCATGGACCGGGGAGCTGTTTTTT | CASSSLSWTGELFF
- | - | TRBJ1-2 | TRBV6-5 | TGTGCTACCCGGGCAAGTTTAGGGCCCTATGGCTACACCTTC | CATRASLGPYGYTF
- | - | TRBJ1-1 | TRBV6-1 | TGTGCCAGCAGTGAAGAAGGCGGGGGCATCACTGAAGCTTTCTTT | CASSEEGGGITEAFF